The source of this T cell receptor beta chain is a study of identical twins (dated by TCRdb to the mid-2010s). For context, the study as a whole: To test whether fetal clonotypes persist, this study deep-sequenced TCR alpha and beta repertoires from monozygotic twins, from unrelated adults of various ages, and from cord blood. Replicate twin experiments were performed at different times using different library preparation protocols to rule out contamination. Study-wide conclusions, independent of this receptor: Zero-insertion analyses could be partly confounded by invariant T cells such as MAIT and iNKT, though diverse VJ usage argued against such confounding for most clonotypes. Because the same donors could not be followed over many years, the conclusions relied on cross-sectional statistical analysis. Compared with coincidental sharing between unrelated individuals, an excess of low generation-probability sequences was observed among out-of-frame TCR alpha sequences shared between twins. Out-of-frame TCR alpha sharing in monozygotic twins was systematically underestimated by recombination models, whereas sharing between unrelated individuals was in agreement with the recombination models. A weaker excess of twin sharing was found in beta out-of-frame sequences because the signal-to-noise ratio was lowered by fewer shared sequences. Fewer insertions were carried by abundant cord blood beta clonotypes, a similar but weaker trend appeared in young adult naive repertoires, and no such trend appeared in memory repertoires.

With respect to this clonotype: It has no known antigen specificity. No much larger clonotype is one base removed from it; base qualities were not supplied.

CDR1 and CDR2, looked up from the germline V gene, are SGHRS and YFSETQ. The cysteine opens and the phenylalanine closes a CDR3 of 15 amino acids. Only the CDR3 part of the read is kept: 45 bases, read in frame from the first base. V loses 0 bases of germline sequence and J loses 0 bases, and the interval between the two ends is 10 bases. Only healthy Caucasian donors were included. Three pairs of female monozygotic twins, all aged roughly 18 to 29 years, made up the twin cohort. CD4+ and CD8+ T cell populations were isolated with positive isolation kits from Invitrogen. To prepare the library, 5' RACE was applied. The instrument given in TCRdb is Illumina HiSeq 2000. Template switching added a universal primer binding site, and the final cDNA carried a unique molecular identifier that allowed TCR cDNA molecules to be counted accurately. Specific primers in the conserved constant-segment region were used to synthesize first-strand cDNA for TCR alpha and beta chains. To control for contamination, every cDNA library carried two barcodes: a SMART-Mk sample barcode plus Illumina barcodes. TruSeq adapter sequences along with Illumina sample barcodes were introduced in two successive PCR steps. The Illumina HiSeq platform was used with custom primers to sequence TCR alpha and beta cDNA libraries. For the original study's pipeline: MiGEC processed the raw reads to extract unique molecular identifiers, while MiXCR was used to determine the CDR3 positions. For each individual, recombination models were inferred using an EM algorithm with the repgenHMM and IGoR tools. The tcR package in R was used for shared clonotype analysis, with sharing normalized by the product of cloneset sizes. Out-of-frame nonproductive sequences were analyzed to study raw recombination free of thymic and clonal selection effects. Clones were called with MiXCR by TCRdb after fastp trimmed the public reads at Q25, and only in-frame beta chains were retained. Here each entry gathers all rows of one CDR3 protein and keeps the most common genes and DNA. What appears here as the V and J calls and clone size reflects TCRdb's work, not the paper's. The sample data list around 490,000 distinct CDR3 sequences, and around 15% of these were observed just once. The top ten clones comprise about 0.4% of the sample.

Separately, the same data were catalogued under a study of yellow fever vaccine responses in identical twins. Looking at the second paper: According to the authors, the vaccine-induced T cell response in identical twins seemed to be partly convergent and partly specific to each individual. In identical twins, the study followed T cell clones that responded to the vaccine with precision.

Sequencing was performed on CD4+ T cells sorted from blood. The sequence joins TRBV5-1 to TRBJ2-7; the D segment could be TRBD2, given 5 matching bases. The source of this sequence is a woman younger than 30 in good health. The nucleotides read TGCGCCAGCAGCTTGGGCCCGGGAACCTCCTACGAGCAGTACTTC. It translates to CASSLGPGTSYEQYF.